The 30 T cell receptor beta chains below all came from one sample that was sequenced in a study of T cell changes during pregnancy in multiple sclerosis. Here immunoSEQ multiplex PCR was the method, and the copy in TCRdb shows in-frame clones only, minus some. The sample has about 64,000 clones, about 90% seen once. Source: peripheral blood, taken in the second trimester of pregnancy. The receptors shown here come from a female donor in good health, enrolled as a control in a pregnancy study.

This clone was picked up one time. The chain carries TRBV27 and TRBJ1-1; a weak D match, TRBD1 (6 bases). CDR3 length equals 15 residues. CDR1 is MNHEY and CDR2 is SMNVEV in the germline V gene (reference sequence). V lost 7 bases and J 5 bases, leaving 20 bases between the germline ends. The CDR3 region has the DNA TGTGCCAGCATCACCCCGGTTGGGGGCCGAACTGAAGCTTTCTTT. Translated, it gives CASITPVGGRTEAFF.

V gene TRBV18 combines with J gene TRBJ2-3; TRBD1 matches at 11 bases. CDR3 length equals 15 residues. CDR1 is KGHSH, CDR2 LQKENI, per germline. With V trimmed by 3 bases and J by 10 bases, 9 bases remained unmatched. CDR3 nucleotides: TGTGCCAGCTCACCTGGGACAGGGGGTCTTCTCTCGCAGTATTTT. Its translation: CASSPGTGGLLSQYF.

This chain joins TRBV12-5 and TRBJ2-7; 9 positions match TRBD1. The CDR3 is 15 residues long. Trimming took 7 bases from V and 1 from J; bases not matched to a gene: 8. Germline lookup yields CDR1 LGHNT and CDR2 FRNRAP. For the CDR3, the DNA is TGTGCTAGTGTTTGGGGACAGGGAGGGTCCTACGAGCAGTACTTC. Its protein is CASVWGQGGSYEQYF.

The chain has TRBV29-1 and TRBJ2-7, with 8 bases that match TRBD2. The CDR3 sequence is 16 residues long. Per germline, CDR1 SQVTM and CDR2 ANQGSEA. Trimming at V came to 0 bases and at J to 0 bases, leaving 7 bases not matched to a gene. The CDR3 region has the DNA TGCAGCGTTGAAGAAGATCCGGGAGGGATCTCCTACGAGCAGTACTTC. Its translation: CSVEEDPGGISYEQYF.

J is TRBJ2-1 and V is TRBV6-4; TRBD2 matches 8 bases. This CDR3 spans 15 amino acids. Losses at the gene ends were 3 bases for V and 7 bases for J; bases not matched to a gene: 8. Germline-derived CDR1 and CDR2 are MRHNA and SNTAGT. This chain's CDR3 is CASSETSEAGNEQFF. The CDR3 DNA is TGTGCCAGCAGTGAGACTAGCGAGGCGGGAAATGAGCAGTTCTTC.

This rearrangement joins TRBV27 to TRBJ1-5; the match to TRBD1 covers 7 bases. The junction had 4 bases not matched to a gene; V was cut back by 8 bases and J by 3 bases. CDR1 is MNHEY and CDR2 is SMNVEV in the germline V gene (reference sequence). The CDR3 is 13 residues long. The CDR3 spells CASGTATNQPQHF. CDR3 DNA: TGTGCCAGCGGGACAGCTACCAATCAGCCCCAGCATTTT.

The chain has TRBV9 and TRBJ2-5, with D unclear. There are 13 residues in the CDR3. Germline V gives CDR1 SGDLS, CDR2 YYNGEE. V gave up 0 bases and J gave up 5 bases, with 8 bases separating them. This chain's CDR3 is CASSVVELETQYF. The CDR3 coding sequence is TGTGCCAGCAGCGTAGTGGAGTTGGAGACCCAGTACTTC.

This rearrangement joins TRBV10-1 to TRBJ2-1, with D unresolved. The CDR3 is made up of 16 amino acids. Germline lookup yields CDR1 WNHNN and CDR2 SYGVQD (reference sequence). V lost 3 bases to trimming and J lost 1 base, with 13 bases between them. The CDR3, as DNA: TGCGCCAGCAGTGACCCCTCCACTACATCCTACAATGAGCAGTTCTTC. Protein product: CASSDPSTTSYNEQFF.

The rearrangement joins TRBV12-5 to TRBJ2-1, with TRBD2 matching 8 bases. Germline V gene data show CDR1 as LGHNT and CDR2 as FRNRAP. Losses at the gene ends were 1 base for V and 7 bases for J; bases not matched to a gene: 3. The CDR3 consists of 14 residues. CDR3 sequence reads: CASGLGLASNEQFF. The DNA of the CDR3 is TGTGCTAGTGGTTTGGGACTAGCGTCGAATGAGCAGTTCTTC.

This chain uses TRBV6-6 with TRBJ2-7; D is unclear. The CDR3 runs 12 residues. From germline, CDR1 is MNHNY and CDR2 SVGAGI (reference sequence). Trimming left V 5 bases short and J 2 bases short, with 7 bases between. This CDR3 reads CASSTDTYEQYF. As DNA, the CDR3 is TGTGCCAGCAGTACTGACACCTACGAGCAGTACTTC.

This chain joins TRBV5-5 and TRBJ2-7, with 7 bases that match TRBD2. Losses at the gene ends were 0 bases for V and 0 bases for J; bases not matched to a gene: 9. Germline CDR1 is SGHKS and CDR2 is YYEKEE (reference sequence). This CDR3 spans 17 amino acids. The CDR3 nucleotides are TGTGCCAGCAGCTTGGCCGGGACGGGGGGATTCTCCTACGAGCAGTACTTC. Its translation: CASSLAGTGGFSYEQYF.

The chain joins TRBV6-6 to TRBJ2-3, with a tentative D call TRBD1 (6 bases). Germline lookup yields CDR1 MNHNY and CDR2 SVGAGI (reference sequence). The CDR3 has 14 amino acids. V gave up 6 bases and J gave up 1 base, with 11 bases separating them. The CDR3 loop reads CASSGTFGTDTQYF. CDR3 bases: TGTGCCAGCAGCGGGACATTTGGCACAGATACGCAGTATTTT.

The gene calls are TRBV15 and TRBJ2-1; TRBD1 aligns across 8 bases. The CDR3 has 14 amino acids. The J segment lost 4 bases and the V segment lost 9 bases, leaving 8 bases of the junction unmatched. Germline V gene lookup returns CDR1 LNHNV and CDR2 YYDKDF (reference sequence). The chain's CDR3 is CATHRGTLYNEQFF. DNA for the CDR3: TGTGCCACTCACAGGGGGACCCTTTACAATGAGCAGTTCTTC.

J is TRBJ1-6 and V is TRBV6-1; D is possibly TRBD1 (6 bases). V was cut by 5 bases and J by 8 bases, with 13 bases left in between. Germline V gene lookup returns CDR1 MNHNS and CDR2 SASEGT. The CDR3 runs 14 residues. The CDR3: CASSNRVWDSPLHF. CDR3 nucleotide sequence: TGTGCCAGCAGTAACAGGGTTTGGGATTCACCCCTCCACTTT.

This clone was counted once. V gene TRBV5-4 combines with J gene TRBJ2-1; possible D gene TRBD2, 6 bases. Germline loops: CDR1 SGHNT, CDR2 YYREEE (reference sequence). The CDR3 length is 15 residues. V was shortened by 10 bases and J by 5 bases, with 22 bases between the two germline ends. Written as DNA, the CDR3 is TGTGCCTTCCGGCCGGGGGTGATCCTCAACAATGAGCAGTTCTTC. Protein sequence: CAFRPGVILNNEQFF.

This chain links TRBV13 with TRBJ1-1, with D unclear. The ends were cut back, 8 bases at V and 0 bases at J, with 13 bases in the middle. The germline gives CDR1 PRHDT, CDR2 FYEKMQ (reference sequence). The CDR3 has 14 amino acids. CDR3 in DNA: TGTGCCAGCCAGGAAGGTAGTCTGAACACTGAAGCTTTCTTT. This encodes CASQEGSLNTEAFF.

The genes are TRBV7-9 and TRBJ2-3, with D perhaps matching TRBD1 (7 bases). V gave up 0 bases and J gave up 0 bases, with 13 bases separating them. Germline loops: CDR1 SEHNR, CDR2 FQNEAQ (reference sequence). The CDR3 is 17 amino acids. CDR3 in DNA: TGTGCCAGCAGCTTAGCCGGGGGCAGGGGGAGCACAGATACGCAGTATTTT. This codes for CASSLAGGRGSTDTQYF. Full variable domain (rest looked up from reference TRBV7-9 and TRBJ2-3): DTGVSQNPRHKITKRGQNVTFRCDPISEHNRLYWYRQTLGQGPEFLTYFQNEAQLEKSRLLSDRFSAERPKGSFSTLEIQRTEQGDSAMYLCASSLAGGRGSTDTQYFGPGTRLTVL.

The rearrangement joins TRBV6-6 to TRBJ2-7; D is possibly TRBD2 (6 bases). V lost 3 bases and J 2 bases, leaving 14 bases between the germline ends. There are 15 residues in the CDR3. Germline V gene lookup returns CDR1 MNHNY and CDR2 SVGAGI (reference sequence). This CDR3 is CASSYLRGPTYEQYF. The CDR3 nucleotides are TGTGCCAGCAGTTATTTGCGGGGCCCTACCTACGAGCAGTACTTC.

The chain carries TRBV19 and TRBJ2-3; TRBD2 might be the D (6 bases). V lost 3 bases, J lost 5 bases, and 9 bases lay in between. The CDR3 is made up of 13 amino acids. Germline CDR1 and CDR2: LNHDA and SQIVND (reference sequence). CDR3 DNA sequence: TGTGCCAGTAGTATCAGACTAGGAGATACGCAGTATTTT. Protein: CASSIRLGDTQYF.

CDR3 in amino acids: CASRKAGAQETQYF. CDR3 bases: TGTGCCAGCAGAAAAGCGGGGGCCCAAGAGACCCAGTACTTC. V and J are TRBV13 and TRBJ2-5; 8 bases line up with TRBD2. The length of the CDR3 is 14 residues. V was clipped by 6 bases and J by 1 base; unmatched bases: 4. Germline CDR1 PRHDT, CDR2 FYEKMQ (reference sequence).

This chain uses TRBV13 with TRBJ2-7; 11 nucleotides agree with TRBD2. V shed 2 bases, J shed 1 base, and the junction held 4 bases outside the gene matches. This CDR3 is 16 amino acids long. Germline V gene sequence: CDR1 PRHDT, CDR2 FYEKMQ (reference sequence). The CDR3 DNA reads TGTGCCAGCAGCTTAACGACTAGCGGGGTATCCTACGAGCAGTACTTC. It translates to CASSLTTSGVSYEQYF.

This clone was seen only a few times. J is TRBJ1-5 and V is TRBV19; TRBD1 matches 8 bases. CDR1 and CDR2 from the germline V gene are LNHDA and SQIVND (reference sequence). This CDR3 has 17 amino acids. V gave up 1 base and J gave up 4 bases; unmatched junction bases: 9. The CDR3 spells CASSIAPSTGGNQPQHF. CDR3 sequence (DNA): TGTGCCAGTAGTATAGCCCCCTCTACAGGGGGTAATCAGCCCCAGCATTTT.

The gene calls are TRBV29-1 and TRBJ2-6; possible D gene TRBD2, 6 bases. The germline CDR1 and CDR2 sequences are SQVTM and ANQGSEA. Trimming cost V 3 bases and J 4 bases, with 10 bases left between them. The CDR3 runs to 14 residues. The CDR3 DNA sequence: TGCAGCGTTGAGGTTGGGAGGGGGGCCAACGTCCTGACTTTC. Translated, it gives CSVEVGRGANVLTF.

The V gene is TRBV5-8, the J gene TRBJ2-2, with a weak D call TRBD2 (6 bases). The V end lost 7 bases, the J end lost 8 bases, and 24 bases lay between the germline ends. CDR3 length: 16 residues. CDR1 SGHTS and CDR2 YDEGEE come from the germline V gene. CDR3 coding DNA: TGTGCCAGCCGACTGGGACTTCTCCATTCAGCGGGGGAGCTGTTTTTT. Its protein is CASRLGLLHSAGELFF.

The V and J genes are TRBV9 and TRBJ1-2; 9 bases align to TRBD1. The V segment lost 3 bases and the J segment 5 bases; nucleotides outside the gene matches: 8. The CDR3 contains 15 residues. Germline V lookup: CDR1 SGDLS, CDR2 YYNGEE. The CDR3 DNA reads as TGTGCCAGCAGCGGAGGGACAGGGACATGGTATGGCTACACCTTC. This translates into CASSGGTGTWYGYTF.

This rearrangement joins TRBV15 to TRBJ1-1; TRBD1 agrees at 9 bases. The V gene end was trimmed by 4 bases and the J gene end by 6 bases; junction bases not matched to a gene: 9. The germline V gene has CDR1 LNHNV and CDR2 YYDKDF (reference sequence). There are 15 residues in the CDR3. For the CDR3, the DNA is TGTGCCACCAGCAACGAGGGACAGGGAGTCCCTGAAGCTTTCTTT. Its translation: CATSNEGQGVPEAFF.

The rearrangement uses TRBV4-1 and TRBJ1-4, with TRBD1 as a possible D gene (6 bases). V dropped 5 bases and J dropped 7 bases, with 8 bases sitting between them. The CDR3 has 12 residues. In germline, CDR1 is MGHRA, CDR2 YSYEKL. DNA of the CDR3: TGCGCCAGCAGCAAACAGGGTGAAAAACTGTTTTTT. Its translation is CASSKQGEKLFF.

The V call is TRBV11-3, the J call TRBJ2-3; 12 bases agree with TRBD2. V was clipped by 5 bases and J by 4 bases; unmatched bases: 7. The CDR3 totals 16 residues. Germline CDR1 is SGHNT and CDR2 is YENEEA. The CDR3 sequence: CASSRTSGRFADTQYF. In DNA form, the CDR3 reads TGTGCCAGCAGCCGAACTAGCGGGAGGTTCGCAGATACGCAGTATTTT.

The rearrangement uses TRBV5-5 and TRBJ1-1; possibly TRBD1 for D (6 bases). CDR3 length: 13 residues. CDR1 is SGHKS and CDR2 is YYEKEE in the germline V gene (reference sequence). Deletions cut 10 bases from V and 1 base from J, with 14 bases between. In DNA form, the CDR3 reads TGTGCCGCGAGGGGGTTGGAGAACACTGAAGCTTTCTTT. Amino acids: CAARGLENTEAFF.

The chain joins TRBV7-9 to TRBJ2-5; no clear D gene. This CDR3 has 14 residues. Deletions cut 0 bases from V and 3 bases from J, with 8 bases between. The germline gives CDR1 SEHNR, CDR2 FQNEAQ (reference sequence). The CDR3 coding sequence is TGTGCCAGCAGCTTAGCCACAGAAAAAGAGACCCAGTACTTC. It codes for CASSLATEKETQYF.